The entry below describes one T cell receptor beta chain. This clone was recorded a few times. Its antigen remains undetermined. No clone much larger than this one lies a single base away; base qualities are absent. This specimen comes from a study of beta chain features in type 1 diabetes (dated by TCRdb to about 2018). In terms of the full investigation: Mean age, gender distribution, total cell number and subset yield did not differ between patients and healthy donors. A total of under 140,000,000 sorted cells were examined across all samples, and the number of cells per subset was strongly correlated with RNA yield. Naive and central memory subsets were obtained from all 30 or so donors, but regulatory and stem cell-like memory subsets were isolated from only 8 patients and 8 healthy donors. The study compared TCRB repertoires of sorted circulating CD4+ T cell subsets between recently diagnosed type 1 diabetes patients and matched healthy donors. Paper-wide results and their limitations: Because the HLA sub-analyses included only small numbers of individuals, any influence of HLA type on TCRB rearrangement was left unresolved. PCR may preferentially amplify shorter templates, but because patient and control samples were amplified and corrected together, any resulting skew would affect both groups equally. A moderate but significant shortening of TCRB CDR3 length was observed in type 1 diabetes patients in all four CD4+ subsets. Patients with type 1 diabetes made fewer insertions and deleted more nucleotides at VDJ recombination sites, implying thymic rearrangement abnormalities. Sequencing cDNA rather than genomic DNA could over-represent highly expressing activated cells, although activation and CD3 levels did not differ between groups. Naive, central memory and regulatory TCRB repertoires appeared to be more alike among patients than among healthy donors.

The germline V and J ends show losses of 7 bases and 6 bases respectively, and no gene match explains 6 bases of the junction. CDR1 SNHLY and CDR2 FYNNEI are derived from the germline V gene. Including the terminal cysteine and phenylalanine, the CDR3 comprises 13 residues. The kept DNA is CDR3 alone, 39 bases in frame from the first base. A single peripheral blood draw of about 116 mL on average was collected from each donor into heparinised tubes. A BD FACSAria II was used to sort naive, central memory, regulatory and stem cell-like memory CD4+ T cells with a panel that included CD45RO, CCR7, CD25, CD127, CD95 and CD27. A purity above 98% was achieved for all sorted populations. Right away, PBMCs were isolated by Lymphoprep density gradient centrifugation and were stained directly, with no culture step. To minimize batch effects, samples were stained and sorted in pairs, one healthy donor with one patient per experiment.

The entire isolated RNA was reverse transcribed using the High Capacity cDNA Reverse Transcription Kit, and thus expressed TCRB transcripts were sequenced. Deep immunoSEQ sequencing was performed on naive, central memory and regulatory T cell samples, with an average of roughly 3.6 million total reads per sample. After sorted cells were lysed in RLT buffer, RNA was extracted with DNase-treated RNeasy Micro or Mini kits, with the choice depending on cell number. To prevent cross-contamination, every cell subset was processed on its own, while patient and healthy donor samples were processed together. Using the immunoSEQ multiplex PCR, TCRB sequences were amplified from cDNA into 87-bp fragments spanning the CDR3 region. Amplicons were sequenced on the Illumina HiSeq platform. Per the source publication's procedure: Synthetic template baselines were used to correct PCR bias computationally, reads within Hamming distance 2 were collapsed, and singletons that could not be merged were discarded. Reads were aligned to IMGT to assign V, D and J genes, CDR3 length, and insertions or deletions at six rearrangement sites. Clonotype counts were normalized to sorted cell number within each subset before computing true diversity and Gini coefficients with the tcR R package. The overlap coefficient, calculated on TCRB nucleotide sequences, was used to measure repertoire sharing. The table comes from immuneACCESS by way of TCRdb, which keeps in-frame sequences with V and J called. Part of the clones is missing from these tables; in studies checked, under half for an unresolved V gene and the rest for unknown reasons. The V and J calls and the clone size are those of that table, but D and trimming were determined from the DNA. This sample is represented by some 270,000 clones; about 8% of them were singletons. Roughly 1% of the sample is held by the ten biggest clonotypes.

This sequence was found in a young woman in good health. Sequenced input: central memory CD4+ T cells from blood. The chain couples TRBV2 to TRBJ1-5; 7 central bases correspond to TRBD1. The DNA sequence is given as TGTGCCAGCACTCAACAGGGGCGTCAGCCCCAGCATTTT. This translates into CASTQQGRQPQHF.